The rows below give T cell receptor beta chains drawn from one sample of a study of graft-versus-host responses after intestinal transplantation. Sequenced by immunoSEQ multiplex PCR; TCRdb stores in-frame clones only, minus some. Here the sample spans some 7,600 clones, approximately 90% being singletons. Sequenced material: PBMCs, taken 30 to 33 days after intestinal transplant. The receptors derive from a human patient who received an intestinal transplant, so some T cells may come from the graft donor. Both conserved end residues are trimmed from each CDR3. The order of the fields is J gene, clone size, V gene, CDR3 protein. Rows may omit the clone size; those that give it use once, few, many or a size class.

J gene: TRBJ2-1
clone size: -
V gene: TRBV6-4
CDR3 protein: ASSGTNVNEQF

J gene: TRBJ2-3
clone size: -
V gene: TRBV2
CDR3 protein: ASSYWGDTQY

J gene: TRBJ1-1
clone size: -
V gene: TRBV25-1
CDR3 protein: ASSRENTEAF

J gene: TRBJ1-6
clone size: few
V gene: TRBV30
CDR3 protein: AWSGWGMSTKASTPLH

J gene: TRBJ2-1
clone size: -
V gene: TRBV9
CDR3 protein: ASSVGTSLGDEQF

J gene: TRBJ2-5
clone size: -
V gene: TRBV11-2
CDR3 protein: ASISGETLQETQY

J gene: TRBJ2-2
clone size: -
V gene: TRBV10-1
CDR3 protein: ASSESHRGTGELF

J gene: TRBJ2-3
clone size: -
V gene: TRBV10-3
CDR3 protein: AIRTGNTDTQY

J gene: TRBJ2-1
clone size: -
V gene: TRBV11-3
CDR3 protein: ASSNVGDEQF

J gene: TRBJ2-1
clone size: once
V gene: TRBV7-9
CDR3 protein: ASRPPIDNEQF

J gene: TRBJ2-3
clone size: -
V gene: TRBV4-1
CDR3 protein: ASSPWTGIGTDTQY

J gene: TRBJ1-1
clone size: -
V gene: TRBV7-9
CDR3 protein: ASSRQQTKAF

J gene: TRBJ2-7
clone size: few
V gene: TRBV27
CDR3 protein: ASSGLAGDEQY

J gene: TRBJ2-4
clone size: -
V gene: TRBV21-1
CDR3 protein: ASSKEAVGGGEAKNIQY

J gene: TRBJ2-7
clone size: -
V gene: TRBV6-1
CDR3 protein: ATRSLSYEQY

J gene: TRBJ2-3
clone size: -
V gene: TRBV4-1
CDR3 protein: ASSPFSGLAGPTDTQY

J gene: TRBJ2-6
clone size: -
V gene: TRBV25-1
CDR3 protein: ASLGQGVSGANVLT

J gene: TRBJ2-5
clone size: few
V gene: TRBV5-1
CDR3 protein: ASSFLLMRHGQETQY

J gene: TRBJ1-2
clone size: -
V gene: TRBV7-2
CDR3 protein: ASSLREDRGRYT

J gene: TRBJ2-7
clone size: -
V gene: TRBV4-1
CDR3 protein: ASSQEASFSYEQY

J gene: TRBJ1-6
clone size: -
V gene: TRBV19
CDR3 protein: ASAGNFGSPLH

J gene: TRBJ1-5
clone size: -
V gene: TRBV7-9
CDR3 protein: ASSLNSNQPQH

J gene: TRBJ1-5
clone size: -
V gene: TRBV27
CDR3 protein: ASSRWGGDYQPQH

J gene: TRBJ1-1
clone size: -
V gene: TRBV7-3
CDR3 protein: ASSPSFDTEAF

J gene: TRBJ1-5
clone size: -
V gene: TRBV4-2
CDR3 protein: ASSETDGNQPQH

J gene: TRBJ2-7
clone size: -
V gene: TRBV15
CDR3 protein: ATSRDSGVMRSYEQY

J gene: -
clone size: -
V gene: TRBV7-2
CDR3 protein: ASSSTGVVGDEQY

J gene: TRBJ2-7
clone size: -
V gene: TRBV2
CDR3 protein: ASTTLHYEQY

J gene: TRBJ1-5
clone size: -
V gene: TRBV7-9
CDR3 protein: ASSFAGSNQPQH

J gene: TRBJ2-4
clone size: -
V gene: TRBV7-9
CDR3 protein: ASNSLEDIQY

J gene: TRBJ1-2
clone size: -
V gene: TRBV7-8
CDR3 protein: ASSLVSWGRNDGYT

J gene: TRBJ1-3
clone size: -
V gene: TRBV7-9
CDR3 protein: ASSDDTTDSSGNTIY

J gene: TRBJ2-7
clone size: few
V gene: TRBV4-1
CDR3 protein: ASSQTSTADYEQY

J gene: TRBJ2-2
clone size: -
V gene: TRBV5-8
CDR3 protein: ASSQATSGGPTGELF

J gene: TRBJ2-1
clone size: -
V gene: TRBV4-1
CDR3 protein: ASSLRLAEWNEQF

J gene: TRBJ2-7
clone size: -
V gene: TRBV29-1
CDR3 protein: SVARDRAPYEQY

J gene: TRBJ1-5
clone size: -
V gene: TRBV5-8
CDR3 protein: ASSYPDQPQH

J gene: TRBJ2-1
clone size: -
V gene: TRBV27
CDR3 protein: ASRSGQGWHEQF

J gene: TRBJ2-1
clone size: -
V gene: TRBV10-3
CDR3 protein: AISATSGGGNEQF

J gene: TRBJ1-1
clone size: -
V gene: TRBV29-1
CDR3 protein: SVDYPTEAF

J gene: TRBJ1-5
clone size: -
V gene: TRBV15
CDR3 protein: ATSRDHRGSGNQPQH

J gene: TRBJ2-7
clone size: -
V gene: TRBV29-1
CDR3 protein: SGRDFSSYEQY

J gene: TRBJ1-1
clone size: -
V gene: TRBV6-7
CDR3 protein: ASSRDRATEAF

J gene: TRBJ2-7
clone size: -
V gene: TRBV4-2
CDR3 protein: ASSQEMGDGSYEQY

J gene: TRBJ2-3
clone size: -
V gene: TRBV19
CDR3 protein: ASSPGLAGGPLDTQY

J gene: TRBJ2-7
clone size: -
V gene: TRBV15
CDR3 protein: ATSRDGSGTAYEQY

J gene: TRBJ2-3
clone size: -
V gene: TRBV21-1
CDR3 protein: ASSKERGQGAGTDTQY

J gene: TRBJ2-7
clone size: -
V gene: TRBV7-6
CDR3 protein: ASSLPRGAGVVGEQY

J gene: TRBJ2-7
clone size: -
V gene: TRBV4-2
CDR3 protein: ASSQSTSGSYEQY

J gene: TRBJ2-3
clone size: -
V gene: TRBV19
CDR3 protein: ASSSPGQPRGDTQY

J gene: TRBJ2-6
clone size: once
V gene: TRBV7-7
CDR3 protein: ASSLSASGANVLT